The sequence of this TCR beta chain was determined in a study of blood T cell repertoires in COVID-19. The protocol was immunoSEQ multiplex PCR, while the TCRdb copy is restricted to in-frame clones and leaves out a portion. Here the sample spans 35,000 to 40,000 clones, 70% to 90% being singletons. Between the trimmed V and J ends, which lost 6 bases and 3 bases, there was a span of 15 bases. This CDR3 is built from 14 residues. Germline V gene lookup returns CDR1 SGDLS and CDR2 YYNGEE. The TCR was taken from a human donor in a cohort sampled during active COVID-19. The sample was peripheral blood. The gene calls are TRBV9 and TRBJ1-1; a weak D match, TRBD1 (6 bases). For the CDR3, the DNA is TGTGCCAGCACTCCCAGGGCAGGGGACACTGAAGCTTTCTTT. Its protein product is CASTPRAGDTEAFF.